One TCR beta chain is described in this entry. No cognate antigen has been identified for it. As the CDR3 is not closed by the conserved phenylalanine or tryptophan, this likely results from a read error. No DNA is shown, since the ends of the CDR3 on it are uncertain; the CDR3 is the one TCRdb lists. This sample was taken from a study of TIL therapy for anti-PD-1-resistant metastatic lung cancer (dated by TCRdb to the early 2020s). Background on the whole study: Tumors were collected before any PD-1/PD-L1 blockade, after which patients were given nivolumab, and patients who progressed were given lymphodepletion, an infusion of expanded TIL and IL-2. Enrolled patients had a median age of about 53 years (range about 35-80) and a median tumor PD-L1 proportion score of under 7%. Most of the cohort had lung adenocarcinoma, including several EGFR-mutant tumors and two ALK-rearranged tumors, and half of the patients were either current or former smokers. A median non-synonymous tumor mutation burden of approximately 1.5 mutations per megabase was determined across the cohort by whole-exome sequencing. T cell receptor beta sequencing of tumor and peripheral blood was used to follow clonotypes across the tumor, the expanded TIL product and serial blood samples. What the study reported, not specific to this receptor: The study protocol defined all tumor marker inferences as exploratory. The cohort was highly selected, including more treatment-naive, never-smoker and oncogene-addicted patients than is typical, which limits generalizability. The baseline peripheral repertoire was partially replaced by infused TIL clonotypes, which then decayed over months, and persistence showed no apparent association with response.

Per the publication, the time point label means: pre-treatment sample, taken before nivolumab and TIL therapy. Between late 2017 and early 2020, a dual-center phase I trial enrolled adults who had stage 4 NSCLC. Samples were obtained from a single-arm, open-label phase I trial in which tumor-infiltrating lymphocyte therapy with nivolumab was evaluated in advanced non-small cell lung cancer. Blood mononuclear cells from EDTA tubes were separated on a Ficoll gradient and snap-frozen as pellets, and DNA was extracted from the cells using a Qiagen mini-prep kit. The immunoSEQ v3 hsTCRB kit was used to amplify TCR beta CDR3 regions from genomic DNA through bias-controlled multiplex PCR. TCR libraries were sequenced on an Illumina NextSeq 500 to approximately 2 million read pairs for survey level or roughly 4.5-6 million for deep level. As for how the authors treated the data: The immunoSEQ Analyzer software assigned V, D and J genes, filtered out non-productive sequences, and reported clonality. Repertoires of infused TIL and blood were compared using productive Simpson clonality and the Morisita overlap index of productive TRB rearrangements. Absolute clonotype counts in blood were estimated as lymphocyte count times CD3+ fraction times the clone's productive frequency. Imported from immuneACCESS, the table was reduced by TCRdb to in-frame sequences with V and J called. These copies leave out some clones; in studies compared against another copy, an unresolved V gene accounts for under half, and the cause of the remainder is not known. That table is the source of V, J and clone size, and D and trimming were worked out from the DNA. The sample table lists 50,000 or so clones, roughly 85% of them with a count of one. The ten largest clones add up to about 5% of the sample.

The sequencing here drew on blood, taken at baseline. The receptor's source is a woman aged 25-80 years with non-small cell lung cancer.

The CDR3 loop reads CATGTGGALSVFG. The V gene is TRBV6-1 and the J gene is TRBJ1-1; the table gives TRBD1 as D, unverified against the DNA. The germline V gene encodes CDR1 MNHNS and CDR2 SASEGT. The CDR3 is 13 amino acids long, termini counted.